These 20 T cell receptor beta chains were sequenced from one sample in a study of technical replicates of blood from a few donors. Repertoires were generated with immunoSEQ multiplex PCR, while TCRdb's copy carries only in-frame clones and drops some. The sample lists roughly 80,000 clones; around nine tenths were seen once. Input material: T cells isolated from PBMCs. These receptors came from a human donor in good health.

V gene TRBV7-6 combines with J gene TRBJ2-5, with D uncertain. CDR3 size: 12 residues. V was shortened by 1 base and J by 3 bases, with 3 bases between the two germline ends. The germline gives CDR1 SGHVS, CDR2 FNYEAQ. DNA of the CDR3: TGTGCCAGCAGCTTAGACAAAGAGACCCAGTACTTC. Translated: CASSLDKETQYF.

The CDR3 is CASSLSGRQGWSYEQYF. In DNA, the CDR3 is TGTGCCAGCAGTTTATCGGGTAGACAGGGGTGGTCCTACGAGCAGTACTTC. V is TRBV27 and J is TRBJ2-7, with 8 bases identical to TRBD1. The CDR3 loop spans 17 amino acids. The germline V gene encodes CDR1 MNHEY and CDR2 SMNVEV (reference sequence). The ends lost 0 bases at V and 1 base at J; junction bases unmatched: 8.

V is TRBV7-9 and J is TRBJ1-2; 8 bases line up with TRBD1. Germline CDR1 SEHNR, CDR2 FQNEAQ (reference sequence). The ends lost 6 bases at V and 4 bases at J; junction bases unmatched: 16. This CDR3 comprises 17 residues. The CDR3 coding sequence is TGTGCCAGCAGAACCCAAAACGGACAGGGATTGGGCTATGGCTACACCTTC. It codes for CASRTQNGQGLGYGYTF.

The chain combines TRBV30 with TRBJ2-7; D not resolved. Per the germline V gene, CDR1 is GTSNPN and CDR2 is SVGIG (reference sequence). The CDR3 consists of 14 residues. Between the trimmed V and J ends, which lost 2 bases and 1 base, there was a span of 12 bases. CDR3 sequence: CAWSRAVRSYEQYF. The CDR3 DNA follows: TGTGCCTGGAGTCGTGCGGTTCGATCCTACGAGCAGTACTTC.

The V gene is TRBV5-1, the J gene TRBJ1-1, with D uncertain. CDR1 and CDR2 (germline): SGHRS, YFSETQ. CDR3 length equals 13 residues. The V end lost 2 bases, the J end lost 5 bases, and 10 bases lay between the germline ends. The CDR3 DNA reads as TGCGCCAGCAGCTTCGAGGGAGGGACTGAAGCTTTCTTT. It is translated as CASSFEGGTEAFF.

This clone was counted between two and nine times. The genes are TRBV9 and TRBJ1-1, with a tentative D call TRBD1 (5 bases). V dropped 0 bases and J dropped 1 base, with 7 bases sitting between them. CDR1 and CDR2 (germline): SGDLS, YYNGEE. The CDR3 spans 14 residues. CDR3 amino acids: CASSVDQGNTEAFF. In DNA form, the CDR3 reads TGTGCCAGCAGCGTAGACCAGGGGAACACTGAAGCTTTCTTT.

The V and J genes are TRBV9 and TRBJ1-3, with a possible D match to TRBD1 (5 bases). This CDR3 contains 17 residues. V was pared by 4 bases and J by 0 bases, with 17 bases between. Germline CDR1 is SGDLS and CDR2 is YYNGEE. DNA of the CDR3: TGTGCCAGCAGCCCTGGGGCCTCTTCGAGCTCTGGAAACACCATATATTTT. It codes for CASSPGASSSSGNTIYF.

The chain combines TRBV14 with TRBJ2-7, with 8 bases aligning to TRBD1. The J segment lost 4 bases and the V segment lost 5 bases, leaving 10 bases of the junction unmatched. The CDR3 extends over 15 amino acids. CDR1 SGHDN and CDR2 FVKESK come from the germline V gene. The CDR3 DNA reads TGTGCCAGCAGCTACGCTTCAGGGGGCTATTACGAGCAGTACTTC. Its translation: CASSYASGGYYEQYF.

The rearrangement joins TRBV7-9 to TRBJ1-2; TRBD1 matches at 8 bases. The CDR3 runs 15 residues. CDR1 SEHNR and CDR2 FQNEAQ come from the germline V gene (reference sequence). The trim removed 1 base at V and 3 bases at J, leaving 4 bases unmatched. The CDR3 region has the DNA TGTGCCAGCAGCTTAGGGACAGGGTCCCACTATGGCTACACCTTC. Translation: CASSLGTGSHYGYTF.

The rearrangement uses TRBV20-1 and TRBJ2-7; maybe TRBD2 (5 bases). CDR1 DFQATT and CDR2 SNEGSKA come from the germline V gene (reference sequence). Deletions cut 3 bases from V and 3 bases from J, with 6 bases between. The CDR3 is 11 amino acids. The CDR3 here is CSASRGYEQYF. In DNA, the CDR3 is TGCAGTGCTAGCCGGGGCTACGAGCAGTACTTC.

The chain links TRBV28 to TRBJ1-4; 10 bases are a match to TRBD1. Germline loops: CDR1 MDHEN, CDR2 SYDVKM. The CDR3 covers 16 residues. The V gene end was trimmed by 6 bases and the J gene end by 8 bases; junction bases not matched to a gene: 12. The CDR3 DNA follows: TGTGCCAGCAGCGCGGCCGTAGACAGGGGGCGGGAAAAACTGTTTTTT. Its translation is CASSAAVDRGREKLFF.

The CDR3 bases are TGTGCCAGTAGTGTACAGGCCCGCCACGCCACCGGGGAGCTGTTTTTT. Its protein product is CASSVQARHATGELFF. The V call is TRBV19, the J call TRBJ2-2, with TRBD1 as a possible D gene (5 bases). CDR1 is LNHDA and CDR2 is SQIVND in the germline V gene (reference sequence). Trimming stripped 5 bases from V and 4 bases from J, with 17 bases between. The CDR3 consists of 16 residues.

Only a few counts were recorded for this clone. The V and J genes are TRBV4-1 and TRBJ1-1, with D possibly matching TRBD1 (6 bases). Trimming left V 0 bases short and J 11 bases short, with 19 bases between. The length of the CDR3 is 15 residues. CDR1 and CDR2 (germline): MGHRA, YSYEKL. CDR3 sequence (DNA): TGCGCCAGCAGCCAAGATTGGGCAGGGGTACTTCGGGCTTTCTTT. Translated: CASSQDWAGVLRAFF.

This chain connects TRBV7-9 to TRBJ2-2; perhaps TRBD1 as D (5 bases). V lost 5 bases to trimming and J lost 1 base, with 14 bases between them. The CDR3 spans 16 residues. Germline assignment: CDR1 SEHNR and CDR2 FQNEAQ (reference sequence). The CDR3 here is CASSPFWGKNTGELFF. Here the CDR3 DNA reads TGTGCCAGCAGCCCTTTCTGGGGCAAGAACACCGGGGAGCTGTTTTTT.

In nucleotides, the CDR3 is TGTGCCAGCAGCCCGAGTGGCGGGGGGCTCACCGAGCAGTACTTC. This gives the protein CASSPSGGGLTEQYF. The chain employs TRBV11-2 and TRBJ2-7; the match to TRBD2 covers 8 bases. J lost 6 bases, V lost 5 bases, and 12 bases had no gene match. Germline CDR1 reads SGHAT; CDR2 reads FQNNGV. This CDR3 contains 15 residues. The whole variable domain, filled in from reference TRBV11-2 and TRBJ2-7, reads EAGVAQSPRYKIIEKRQSVAFWCNPISGHATLYWYQQILGQGPKLLIQFQNNGVVDDSQLPKDRFSAERLKGVDSTLKIQPAKLEDSAVYLCASSPSGGGLTEQYFGPGTRLTVT.

This clone was picked up one time. The V and J genes are TRBV28 and TRBJ1-5; tentatively, D is TRBD1 (5 bases). V was pared by 6 bases and J by 6 bases, with 18 bases between. The CDR3 has 15 residues. Germline-derived CDR1 and CDR2 are MDHEN and SYDVKM. The CDR3 bases are TGTGCCAGCAGCCTCCTCGGGGGGGTCGGTCAGCCCCAGCATTTT. Protein: CASSLLGGVGQPQHF.

This rearrangement joins TRBV6-1 to TRBJ1-2; possible D gene TRBD1, 6 bases. The CDR3 consists of 16 residues. Germline values: CDR1 MNHNS, CDR2 SASEGT. V lost 2 bases, J lost 0 bases, and 13 bases lay in between. CDR3 amino acids: CASSEPWDTTNYGYTF. DNA for the CDR3: TGTGCCAGCAGTGAACCCTGGGACACCACTAACTATGGCTACACCTTC.

V gene TRBV18 combines with J gene TRBJ2-7, with 10 nucleotides matching TRBD1. V shed 3 bases and J 3 bases; nucleotides not matched to a gene: 5. Germline CDR1 and CDR2: KGHSH and LQKENI. CDR3 length equals 15 residues. The DNA of the CDR3 is TGTGCCAGCTCACCCCGGGACAGGGGCTTCTACGAGCAGTACTTC. This encodes CASSPRDRGFYEQYF.

The chain recombines TRBV29-1 with TRBJ1-1; TRBD1 agrees at 9 bases. This CDR3 region has 12 residues. The ends lost 7 bases at V and 6 bases at J; junction bases unmatched: 6. Germline loops: CDR1 SQVTM, CDR2 ANQGSEA. This chain's CDR3 is CSADRGKSEAFF. CDR3 nucleotides: TGCAGCGCTGACAGGGGGAAGTCTGAAGCTTTCTTT.

The rearrangement joins TRBV5-1 to TRBJ1-6, with D perhaps TRBD1 (5 bases). Germline lookup yields CDR1 SGHRS and CDR2 YFSETQ. This CDR3 comprises 16 residues. Trimming shortened V by 0 bases and J by 8 bases, and 15 bases separated the two germline ends. The CDR3 loop is CASSLERRDEDSPLHF. The CDR3 DNA sequence: TGCGCCAGCAGCTTGGAGCGCAGGGATGAGGATTCACCCCTCCACTTT. Filled out from reference TRBV5-1 and TRBJ1-6, the complete variable domain reads KAGVTQTPRYLIKTRGQQVTLSCSPISGHRSVSWYQQTPGQGLQFLFEYFSETQRNKGNFPGRFSGRQFSNSRSEMNVSTLELGDSALYLCASSLERRDEDSPLHFGNGTRLTVT.